This T cell receptor beta chain was sequenced during a study of cytomegalovirus exposure and HLA in healthy donors. Broader study findings: In a later analysis, common viral pathogens appeared linked to several of the most significant clusters.

This CDR3 contains 14 residues. Germline V gene sequence: CDR1 MNHEY, CDR2 SMNVEV (reference sequence). V shed 3 bases and J shed 3 bases, with 11 bases lying between them. For this clone: Its antigen is still unknown.

PCR primers comprised 60 Vbeta and 13 Jbeta primers. In the original workflow: In a later analysis, of some 80 million unique beta chains, roughly 9.9 million appeared in at least two donors. Only in-frame clones appear in the TCRdb table, and some are missing; sequencing was by immunoSEQ multiplex PCR. V, J and clone size reflect that table, while D and trimming were determined from the DNA. The table shows about 120,000 clones, with about 73% occurring only once. The receptor's source is a woman aged 40 to 49 in good health and CMV-seronegative. Sequencing used PBMCs. The chain is built from TRBV27 and TRBJ1-2; D unresolved. Here the CDR3 reads CASSFDGSYYGYTF. Written as DNA, the CDR3 is TGTGCCAGCAGTTTCGACGGGAGTTACTATGGCTACACCTTC.